These 5 T cell receptor beta chains came from one sample sequenced in a study of blood T cell repertoires in COVID-19. Libraries were prepared by immunoSEQ multiplex PCR; TCRdb keeps only in-frame clonotypes and omits some of them. The table lists about half a million clones, approximately 83% of them singletons. Source material: peripheral blood. The receptors come from a human donor in a cohort sampled during active COVID-19.

This chain uses TRBV4-1 with TRBJ2-7; 14 nucleotides align to TRBD2. Germline V gene lookup returns CDR1 MGHRA and CDR2 YSYEKL. The CDR3 sequence is 14 residues long. With 4 bases clipped from V and 12 bases from J, the junction kept 8 bases outside the gene matches. CDR3 sequence: CASSLGTSGSPWYF. In DNA, the CDR3 is TGCGCCAGCAGCCTAGGGACTAGCGGGAGTCCATGGTACTTC.

CDR3 sequence reads: CASSPGQPYLSHGYTF. The CDR3 DNA is TGTGCCAGCAGCCCAGGGCAGCCTTACTTAAGCCATGGCTACACCTTC. This rearrangement joins TRBV28 to TRBJ1-2; possibly TRBD1 for D (5 bases). V gave up 6 bases and J gave up 6 bases, with 23 bases separating them. This CDR3 has 16 amino acids. Germline CDR1 MDHEN, CDR2 SYDVKM.

The CDR3 loop is CASSPPRRPSSYNEQFF. The CDR3 DNA reads TGTGCCAGCTCACCACCCCGGCGGCCGAGCTCCTACAATGAGCAGTTCTTC. V usage is TRBV18 and J usage is TRBJ2-1; no clear D. The CDR3 loop spans 17 amino acids. The V gene lost 0 bases and the J gene lost 0 bases, with 12 bases spanning the gap. Germline CDR1 KGHSH, CDR2 LQKENI. Full variable domain (missing parts from reference TRBV18 and TRBJ2-1): NAGVMQNPRHLVRRRGQEARLRCSPMKGHSHVYWYRQLPEEGLKFMVYLQKENIIDESGMPKERFSAEFPKEGPSILRIQQVVRGDSAAYFCASSPPRRPSSYNEQFFGPGTRLTVL.

This chain uses TRBV27 with TRBJ2-4; the match to TRBD2 covers 10 bases. The CDR3 extends over 18 amino acids. V shed 0 bases, J shed 5 bases, and the junction held 10 bases outside the gene matches. CDR1 and CDR2 from the germline V gene are MNHEY and SMNVEV (reference sequence). The CDR3: CASSLSRTSGLTQNIQYF. The CDR3 DNA is TGTGCCAGCAGTTTATCTCGGACTAGCGGATTGACCCAAAACATTCAGTACTTC.

The rearrangement uses TRBV5-1 and TRBJ1-1; 8 positions agree with TRBD1. The CDR3 is 15 residues long. The germline CDR1 and CDR2 sequences are SGHRS and YFSETQ. The V and J ends lost 5 bases and 4 bases, in that order; junction bases with no gene match: 10. The CDR3 is CASSHSQGAGTEAFF. CDR3 DNA: TGCGCCAGCAGTCATTCGCAGGGGGCCGGCACTGAAGCTTTCTTT.